This is a list of T cell receptor beta chains from one sample in a study of T-cell reconstitution after alpha-beta-depleted transplantation in children. TCRdb reprocessed the PCR reads via MiXCR and lists one record per CDR3 protein. The data hold over 400,000 distinct CDR3 sequences, with approximately 12% observed a single time. This specimen consisted of PBMCs from the stem cell graft donor, obtained from the stem cell graft. These TCRs come from a human donor who donated a stem cell graft to a child with combined immunodeficiency. Each CDR3 is given with its conserved first and last residue. Fields, in order: clone size, CDR3 length, J gene, D gene, V gene, CDR3 DNA, CDR3 protein. A D gene is named only where the DNA matches it firmly. The listing skips clone size in some rows; elsewhere it reads once, few, many or a size class.

size: NA; length: 12; J: TRBJ2-5; D: NA; V: TRBV20-1; DNA: TGCAGTGCTACCAGGGGGGCAGAGACCCAGTACTTC; CDR3: CSATRGAETQYF
size: many; length: 16; J: TRBJ2-1; D: NA; V: TRBV7-6; DNA: TGTGCCAGCAGCCCCAAGTCGGGACACTCCTACAATGAGCAGTTCTTC; CDR3: CASSPKSGHSYNEQFF
size: NA; length: 18; J: TRBJ2-1; D: TRBD2; V: TRBV11-2; DNA: TGTGCCAGCAGCTACACTGGGGAGGGTAGGAGCTCCTACAATGAGCAGTTCTTC; CDR3: CASSYTGEGRSSYNEQFF
size: NA; length: 15; J: TRBJ2-7; D: TRBD2; V: TRBV2; DNA: TGTGCCAGCGGACTAGCGGGAGGCTTCACCTACGAGCAGTACTTC; CDR3: CASGLAGGFTYEQYF
size: NA; length: 16; J: TRBJ1-1; D: NA; V: TRBV7-9; DNA: TGTGCCAGCAGCCTGGGAATGATCCCTGAGAACACTGAAGCTTTCTTT; CDR3: CASSLGMIPENTEAFF
size: few; length: 17; J: TRBJ2-1; D: NA; V: TRBV4-3; DNA: TGCGCCAGCAGCCAAGTAACGGGGATTTACTCCTACAATGAGCAGTTCTTC; CDR3: CASSQVTGIYSYNEQFF
size: many; length: 12; J: TRBJ1-3; D: NA; V: TRBV29-1; DNA: TGCAGCGTGCAGATCTCTGGAAACACCATATATTTT; CDR3: CSVQISGNTIYF
size: few; length: 15; J: TRBJ2-2; D: NA; V: TRBV4-3; DNA: TGCGCCAGCAGCCAAGATTCGAGCGCGCGGGGGGAGCTGTTTTTT; CDR3: CASSQDSSARGELFF
size: NA; length: 16; J: TRBJ2-6; D: NA; V: TRBV12-3/TRBV12-4; DNA: TGTGCCAGCAGTCCTCTTGGCGCCGCTGGGGCCAACGTCCTGACTTTC; CDR3: CASSPLGAAGANVLTF
size: few; length: 15; J: TRBJ2-7; D: TRBD1; V: TRBV6-1; DNA: TGTGCCAGCAGCAACGGTGGCAGGGGGAGTTACGAGCAGTACTTC; CDR3: CASSNGGRGSYEQYF
size: few; length: 12; J: TRBJ2-7; D: NA; V: TRBV20-1; DNA: TGCAGTGCTAGAGCCGCCTCGGACGAGCAGTACTTC; CDR3: CSARAASDEQYF
size: few; length: 13; J: TRBJ1-2; D: NA; V: TRBV7-9; DNA: TGTGCCAGCAGCTTGGGGAATCTCTATGGCTACACCTTC; CDR3: CASSLGNLYGYTF
size: NA; length: 15; J: TRBJ1-1; D: NA; V: TRBV12-3/TRBV12-4; DNA: TGTGCCAGCAGCGAGGGCAGGGGTTGGGCCACTGAAGCTTTCTTT; CDR3: CASSEGRGWATEAFF
size: few; length: 12; J: TRBJ2-7; D: NA; V: TRBV2; DNA: TGTGCCAGCGCGGGCGATGCCGGCGAGCAGTACTTC; CDR3: CASAGDAGEQYF
size: NA; length: 12; J: TRBJ2-2; D: NA; V: TRBV2; DNA: TGTGCCAGCAGTGTACAGGGCAGGGAGCTGTTTTTT; CDR3: CASSVQGRELFF
size: NA; length: 14; J: TRBJ2-7; D: TRBD2; V: TRBV6-5; DNA: TGTGCCAGCAGTTACGCCCTAGCGGGAGGCCAGCAGTACTTC; CDR3: CASSYALAGGQQYF
size: NA; length: 13; J: TRBJ2-5; D: NA; V: TRBV12-3/TRBV12-4; DNA: TGTGCCAGCAGTGGCCCCCCCAAAGAGACCCAGTACTTC; CDR3: CASSGPPKETQYF
size: NA; length: 12; J: TRBJ2-1; D: NA; V: TRBV14; DNA: TGTGCCAGCAGCCAAGCGGGGTTTGAGCAGTTCTTC; CDR3: CASSQAGFEQFF
size: NA; length: 12; J: TRBJ1-3; D: TRBD1; V: TRBV6-5; DNA: TGTGCCGTCGGACAGGGAGGAAACACCATATATTTT; CDR3: CAVGQGGNTIYF